Given below is one T cell receptor (beta chain) in context. What it binds is not known. TCRdb's copy holds only in-frame clones and misses some; the assay was immunoSEQ multiplex PCR. The sample includes some 180,000 clones, roughly 92% of them seen just once. The sample belongs to a study of T cell responses to AZD1222 COVID-19 vaccine. Overall study findings and caveats: Donors skewed white British and female; clonal diversity was possibly underestimated. The study identified only a handful of AZD1222 recipients as seropositive at baseline. Nearly half of the spike-specific TCRs reportedly recognize variant regions that carry no mutations.

In germline, CDR1 is LNHDA, CDR2 SQIVND (reference sequence). V lost 5 bases and J lost 7; bases outside the gene matches: 5. The CDR3 runs to 13 residues. This sequence was found in an adult in good health. The chain uses TRBV19 and TRBJ2-5, with 9 bases fitting TRBD1. The sample consisted of peripheral blood, taken on day 0 of AZD1222 vaccination. Here the CDR3 DNA reads TGTGCCAGTAGTGTCACAGGGGGCGGGACCCAGTACTTC. This sequence encodes CASSVTGGGTQYF.